This T cell receptor (beta chain) came from a study of shared clonotypes between healthy human individuals. Per the original data handling: There were no quality scores in the junction-only immunoSEQ sequences, so filtering differed. Using immunoSEQ multiplex PCR, the repertoire was profiled, and TCRdb retains in-frame clones only, with some absent. The D gene and trimming were derived from the DNA, and the V and J assignments and clone size from that table. This table has some 2.3 million clones, 85% to 95% appearing once. Those who donated were healthy HIV-negative adults, with no recent acute infections or vaccinations reported. The authors divided CD4+ cells into CD45RA+ naive and CD45RA-negative memory subsets. The CDR3 is 15 amino acids. The V end lost 7 bases, the J end lost 5 bases, and 20 bases lay between the germline ends. Germline V lookup: CDR1 MNHNS, CDR2 SASEGT. General study results and limits: Generally, naive subsets came out with larger estimated richness than memory subsets.

A remark on this clone: Its antigen is undetermined.

The sequenced sample was naive CD4+ T cells from PBMCs. Subset indicated: CD45RA+ positively selected. This receptor was identified in a man aged 18-30 years in good health. Some clones in this sample may be carry-over from other donors' samples. V usage is TRBV6-1 and J usage is TRBJ1-2, with D uncertain. CDR3 coding DNA: TGTGCCAGCATCCCCACTCCGGCCGGGCGATATGGCTACACCTTC. Encoded protein: CASIPTPAGRYGYTF.